What follows describes a single T cell receptor (beta chain). Per the authors' pipeline: Researchers report that nucleated cell counts were estimated from reference gene primer amplification. This table comes from immunoSEQ multiplex PCR, and its TCRdb copy is limited to in-frame clones, with some not included. The V and J calls and the clone size are those of that table, but D and trimming were determined from the DNA. Of 180,000 or so clones listed, roughly four fifths were seen once; the top ten hold around an eighth. This specimen comes from a study of blood T cell repertoires in COVID-19. Study-wide context: Acute-phase and convalescent COVID-19 samples originated in the United States, Italy and Spain.

The CDR3 is 12 residues long. Trimming pared 8 bases from V and 7 bases from J, leaving 12 bases between. From germline, CDR1 is SNHLY and CDR2 FYNNEI. This TCR was sampled from a man aged 50-60 years who had recovered from COVID-19. This sequence joins TRBV2 and TRBJ2-1; D is undetermined. Sequenced sample: peripheral blood. CDR3 bases: TGTGCCAGCGGAACGTCGGGTAATGAGCAGTTCTTC. Translating it yields CASGTSGNEQFF.